Shown below are 28 T cell receptor beta chains from a single sample sequenced in a study of CD8+ T cells in alopecia areata. As the sequencing template, cDNA was produced by extracting RNA and reverse transcribing it. Profiled with immunoSEQ multiplex PCR; TCRdb holds only in-frame clones, not every one. Of some 120,000 clones in the sample, less than 50% were seen once. What was sequenced was NKG2D-low CD8+ T cells sorted from blood. Receptor source: a human donor with alopecia areata.

This clone was seen a handful of times. The chain uses TRBV29-1 and TRBJ2-7; D not resolved. V lost 3 bases and J lost 0, with 12 bases in between. The CDR3 has 14 residues. Germline assignment: CDR1 SQVTM and CDR2 ANQGSEA. The CDR3 sequence: CSVDRLRSSYEQYF. CDR3 nucleotide sequence: TGCAGCGTTGACCGCCTCAGAAGCTCCTACGAGCAGTACTTC.

The V and J genes are TRBV4-2 and TRBJ2-2, with D perhaps TRBD1 or TRBD2 (6 bases each). V lost 2 bases and J lost 5, with 12 bases in between. Germline V gives CDR1 LGHNA, CDR2 YNFKEQ. This CDR3 is 15 amino acids long. The CDR3 coding sequence is TGTGCCAGCAGCCAACGCACAGGGAGGACCGGGGAGCTGTTTTTT. This translates into CASSQRTGRTGELFF.

The gene calls are TRBV28 and TRBJ2-6; D is ambiguous. CDR3 length: 12 residues. The germline V and J ends were trimmed by 10 bases and 2 bases, with 6 bases remaining between them. The germline V gene encodes CDR1 MDHEN and CDR2 SYDVKM. The CDR3 loop is CATETGANVLTF. The CDR3 DNA reads as TGTGCCACCGAAACTGGGGCCAACGTCCTGACTTTC.

This clone appeared a few times. The rearrangement joins TRBV29-1 to TRBJ1-1, with a tentative D call TRBD1 (6 bases). V was trimmed by 3 bases and J by 0 bases, leaving 32 bases between them. The CDR3 contains 21 residues. Germline CDR1 and CDR2: SQVTM and ANQGSEA. CDR3 DNA: TGCAGCGTTGATGAAATAAAGACCCAACGGGACAAAAACGAGATGAACACTGAAGCTTTCTTT. It is translated as CSVDEIKTQRDKNEMNTEAFF.

This clone was picked up a small number of times. The chain has TRBV21-1 and TRBJ2-3; the tabulated D call, TRBD1, remains unverified against the DNA. TRBV21-1 is tagged as a pseudogene. The CDR3 has 16 amino acids. The CDR3: CASSKDGQPSTDTQYF. The DNA for the CDR3 is TGTGCCAGCAGCAAAGACGGACAGCCTAGCACAGATACGCAGTATTTT.

V is TRBV4-1 and J is TRBJ2-1, with a weak D call TRBD2 (6 bases). The V gene's germline CDR1 is MGHRA and CDR2 YSYEKL. This CDR3 region has 14 residues. Trimming cost V 1 base and J 9 bases, with 13 bases left between them. The CDR3 bases are TGCGCCAGCAGCCAAGGGGCCCGGGGGAGTGAGCAGTTCTTC. It specifies CASSQGARGSEQFF.

The chain is built from TRBV7-9 and TRBJ1-1; no clear D gene. This CDR3 region has 12 residues. V gave up 2 bases and J gave up 11 bases, with 12 bases separating them. The germline V gene has CDR1 SEHNR and CDR2 FQNEAQ (reference sequence). Written as DNA, the CDR3 is TGTGCCAGCAGCTTACAGAATGGTTTTGCTTTCTTT. Residues: CASSLQNGFAFF.

The chain has TRBV29-1 and TRBJ2-3, with D unclear. Deletions cut 0 bases from V and 6 bases from J, with 19 bases between. The germline V gene has CDR1 SQVTM and CDR2 ANQGSEA. The CDR3 is 16 amino acids. The CDR3 protein is CSVEDRERGTADTQYF. The CDR3 DNA sequence: TGCAGCGTTGAAGATAGAGAAAGAGGAACTGCGGATACGCAGTATTTT.

CDR3 protein: CASSSDRARYEQYF. CDR3 nucleotides: TGTGCCAGCAGTTCCGACAGGGCCAGGTACGAGCAGTACTTC. V is TRBV27 and J is TRBJ2-7, with 7 bases fitting TRBD1. The V gene end was trimmed by 4 bases and the J gene end by 4 bases; junction bases not matched to a gene: 7. CDR1 is MNHEY and CDR2 is SMNVEV in the germline V gene (reference sequence). The CDR3 spans 14 residues.

The chain is built from TRBV2 and TRBJ2-3, with D hard to call. Trimming removed 7 bases at V and 4 bases at J, with 12 bases between. Germline assignment: CDR1 SNHLY and CDR2 FYNNEI. This CDR3 has 13 amino acids. CDR3 sequence: CASNNDEADTQYF. CDR3 DNA sequence: TGTGCCAGCAATAATGATGAGGCAGATACGCAGTATTTT. Full variable domain (missing parts from reference TRBV2 and TRBJ2-3): EPEVTQTPSHQVTQMGQEVILRCVPISNHLYFYWYRQILGQKVEFLVSFYNNEISEKSEIFDDQFSVERPDGSNFTLKIRSTKLEDSAMYFCASNNDEADTQYFGPGTRLTVL.

The chain has TRBV30 and TRBJ1-1; TRBD1 matches at 9 bases. The CDR3 runs 15 residues. Germline V CDR1 and CDR2: GTSNPN, SVGIG (reference sequence). J was trimmed by 4 bases and V by 2 bases; bases with no gene match: 8. The CDR3 coding sequence is TGTGCCTGGAGTTATGGGCCGGGACAGGGCACTGAAGCTTTCTTT. Protein product: CAWSYGPGQGTEAFF. Full variable domain (rest looked up from reference TRBV30 and TRBJ1-1): SQTIHQWPATLVQPVGSPLSLECTVEGTSNPNLYWYRQAAGRGLQLLFYSVGIGQISSEVPQNLSASRPQDRQFILSSKKLLLSDSGFYLCAWSYGPGQGTEAFFGQGTRLTVV.

The chain links TRBV2 to TRBJ2-3, with D perhaps TRBD1 or TRBD2 (5 bases each). CDR1 SNHLY and CDR2 FYNNEI come from the germline V gene. The V end lost 5 bases, the J end lost 0 bases, and 9 bases lay between the germline ends. There are 14 residues in the CDR3. The CDR3 bases are TGTGCCAGCAGTCCGGGACGTAGCACAGATACGCAGTATTTT. Translation: CASSPGRSTDTQYF.

The CDR3 coding sequence is TGCAGCGTTGTCGGGGCCCAGGGGGCGATCACCCCGGTAGTGGAGACCCAGTACTTC. Translating gives CSVVGAQGAITPVVETQYF. V and J are TRBV29-1 and TRBJ2-5; 8 nucleotides agree with TRBD1. The CDR3 contains 19 residues. The V and J ends lost 4 bases and 5 bases, in that order; junction bases with no gene match: 24. The germline V gene encodes CDR1 SQVTM and CDR2 ANQGSEA.

The rearrangement joins TRBV15 to TRBJ1-5; D gene ambiguous. Germline V CDR1 and CDR2: LNHNV, YYDKDF (reference sequence). CDR3 length equals 13 residues. V was clipped by 0 bases and J by 7 bases, with 7 bases between them. CDR3 nucleotides: TGTGCCACCAGCAGAGAGGGCAGGCAGCCCCAGCATTTT. This encodes CATSREGRQPQHF.

This clone was seen a few times. The rearrangement joins TRBV28 to TRBJ2-1, with 9 bases that match TRBD1. With V trimmed by 4 bases and J by 6 bases, 4 bases remained unmatched. CDR1 is MDHEN and CDR2 is SYDVKM in the germline V gene. The CDR3 totals 14 residues. This chain's CDR3 is CASSWDREGNEQFF. CDR3 coding DNA: TGTGCCAGCAGTTGGGACAGGGAGGGCAATGAGCAGTTCTTC.

CDR3 nucleotide sequence: TGCAGCGTTGAGGGGTTAGCCTCCTACGAGCAGTACTTC. Translating gives CSVEGLASYEQYF. This rearrangement joins TRBV29-1 to TRBJ2-7; D is unresolved. With 3 bases removed from V and 0 bases from J, the gap between germline ends came to 9 bases. Germline loops: CDR1 SQVTM, CDR2 ANQGSEA. CDR3 length: 13 residues.

This chain connects TRBV19 to TRBJ2-7; D may match TRBD1 or TRBD2 (6 bases each). The V and J ends lost 5 bases and 5 bases respectively, with 10 bases between them. Germline V gene data show CDR1 as LNHDA and CDR2 as SQIVND (reference sequence). The CDR3 extends over 12 amino acids. DNA of the CDR3: TGTGCCAGTAGTCCAGGGGAGGACGAGCAGTACTTC. This translates into CASSPGEDEQYF.

The chain uses TRBV23-1 and TRBJ2-2; D possibly corresponds to TRBD1 (5 bases). TRBV23-1 is an ORF for which the function is uncertain. V dropped 3 bases and J dropped 2 bases, with 10 bases sitting between them. The CDR3 runs to 15 residues. CDR3 sequence: CASSQGQGNTGELFF. The CDR3 bases are TGCGCCAGCAGTCAGGGGCAGGGCAACACCGGGGAGCTGTTTTTT.

This rearrangement joins TRBV29-1 to TRBJ2-2; D unresolved. V lost 5 bases, J lost 3 bases, and 13 bases lay in between. The V gene's germline CDR1 is SQVTM and CDR2 ANQGSEA. This CDR3 comprises 14 residues. CDR3 in DNA: TGCAGCGTTAGAGCTCAGTATTACACCGGGGAGCTGTTTTTT. Protein product: CSVRAQYYTGELFF.

The gene calls are TRBV30 and TRBJ2-1; 10 positions agree with TRBD1. The CDR3 covers 15 residues. J lost 4 bases, V lost 1 base, and 4 bases had no gene match. Germline V gene lookup returns CDR1 GTSNPN and CDR2 SVGIG (reference sequence). CDR3 sequence (DNA): TGTGCCTGGAGTGGAGACAGGGGGCTATACAATGAGCAGTTCTTC. It yields the protein CAWSGDRGLYNEQFF.

CDR3 nucleotide sequence: TGTGCCAGCAGCGTAGCCCAGACAGTGATTTCCTATGGCTACACCTTC. Translation: CASSVAQTVISYGYTF. The chain carries TRBV9 and TRBJ1-2, with D maybe TRBD1 (5 bases). Germline values: CDR1 SGDLS, CDR2 YYNGEE. This CDR3 is 16 amino acids long. V lost 0 bases and J 4 bases, leaving 16 bases between the germline ends.

This chain links TRBV4-1 with TRBJ2-5; TRBD1 matches 8 bases. The germline V gene encodes CDR1 MGHRA and CDR2 YSYEKL. This CDR3 region has 14 residues. V lost 4 bases and J lost 5; bases outside the gene matches: 6. Here the CDR3 DNA reads TGCGCCAGCAGCCCCGGACAGGGAGCGGAGACCCAGTACTTC. Its protein is CASSPGQGAETQYF.

The chain joins TRBV30 to TRBJ2-7; perhaps TRBD1 as D (5 bases). This CDR3 has 12 amino acids. Looked up from germline, CDR1 is GTSNPN and CDR2 is SVGIG (reference sequence). The V end lost 6 bases, the J end lost 0 bases, and 9 bases lay between the germline ends. As DNA, the CDR3 is TGTGCCTGCAGGGTGAGCTCCTACGAGCAGTACTTC. It codes for CACRVSSYEQYF.

In its sample, this clone was seen once. The V call is TRBV5-4, the J call TRBJ2-6; D unresolved. CDR1 is SGHNT, CDR2 YYREEE, per germline (reference sequence). This CDR3 has 15 amino acids. Trimming took 0 bases from V and 2 from J, leaving 6 bases between them. The CDR3 DNA is TGTGCCAGCAGCTTGGAGGCGGCTGGGGCCAACGTCCTGACTTTC. It is translated as CASSLEAAGANVLTF.

This clone was seen more than once but under ten times. This sequence joins TRBV29-1 and TRBJ1-1; no clear D gene. The V gene's germline CDR1 is SQVTM and CDR2 ANQGSEA. Trimming took 0 bases from V and 2 from J, leaving 10 bases between them. This CDR3 has 14 residues. The CDR3 is CSVEDRRGNTEAFF. Written as DNA, the CDR3 is TGCAGCGTTGAAGATAGGCGGGGAAACACTGAAGCTTTCTTT. The entire variable domain, with the rest obtained from reference TRBV29-1 and TRBJ1-1, is as follows: SAVISQKPSRDICQRGTSLTIQCQVDSQVTMMFWYRQQPGQSLTLIATANQGSEATYESGFVIDKFPISRPNLTFSTLTVSNMSPEDSSIYLCSVEDRRGNTEAFFGQGTRLTVV.

This clone occurred a few times. The chain employs TRBV29-1 and TRBJ2-7; tentative D call: TRBD2 (6 bases). Germline lookup yields CDR1 SQVTM and CDR2 ANQGSEA. Trimming took off 4 bases at V and 0 bases at J, with 13 bases between the two ends. The CDR3 contains 14 residues. CDR3 sequence reads: CSVGGERSSYEQYF. The DNA of the CDR3 is TGCAGCGTTGGGGGGGAGCGGAGCTCCTACGAGCAGTACTTC.

This clone has just a few counts. The chain employs TRBV15 and TRBJ2-6; D perhaps matches TRBD1 (6 bases). Looked up from germline, CDR1 is LNHNV and CDR2 is YYDKDF (reference sequence). Trimming removed 1 base at V and 2 bases at J, with 9 bases between. There are 16 residues in the CDR3. CDR3 coding DNA: TGTGCCACCAGCAGAGCCTCAGGGGCTGGGGCCAACGTCCTGACTTTC. This codes for CATSRASGAGANVLTF. The full variable domain, in which reference TRBV15 and TRBJ2-6 provide the parts outside the CDR3, is DAMVIQNPRYQVTQFGKPVTLSCSQTLNHNVMYWYQQKSSQAPKLLFHYYDKDFNNEADTPDNFQSRRPNTSFCFLDIRSPGLGDTAMYLCATSRASGAGANVLTFGAGSRLTVL.

The chain uses TRBV29-1 and TRBJ2-7, with TRBD1 matching over 8 bases. This CDR3 has 14 amino acids. Germline CDR1 reads SQVTM; CDR2 reads ANQGSEA. With 7 bases clipped from V and 5 bases from J, the junction kept 13 bases outside the gene matches. The CDR3 is CSAWGTGGPHEQYF. CDR3 coding DNA: TGCAGCGCCTGGGGGACAGGTGGTCCCCACGAGCAGTACTTC.